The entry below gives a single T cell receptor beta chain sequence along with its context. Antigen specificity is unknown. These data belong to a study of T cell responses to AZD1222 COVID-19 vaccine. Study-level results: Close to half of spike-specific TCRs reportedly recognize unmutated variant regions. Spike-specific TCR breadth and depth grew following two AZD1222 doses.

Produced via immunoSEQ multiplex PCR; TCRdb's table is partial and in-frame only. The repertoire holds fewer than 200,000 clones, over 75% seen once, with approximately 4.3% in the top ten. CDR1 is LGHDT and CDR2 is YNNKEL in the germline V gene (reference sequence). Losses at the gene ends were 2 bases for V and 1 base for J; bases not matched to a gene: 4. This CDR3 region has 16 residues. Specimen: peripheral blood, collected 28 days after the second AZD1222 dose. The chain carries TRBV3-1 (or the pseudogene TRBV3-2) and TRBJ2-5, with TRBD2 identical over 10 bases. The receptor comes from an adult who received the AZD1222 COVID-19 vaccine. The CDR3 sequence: CASSQRTSGIQETQYF. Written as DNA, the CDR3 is TGTGCCAGCAGCCAAAGGACTAGCGGTATCCAAGAGACCCAGTACTTC.